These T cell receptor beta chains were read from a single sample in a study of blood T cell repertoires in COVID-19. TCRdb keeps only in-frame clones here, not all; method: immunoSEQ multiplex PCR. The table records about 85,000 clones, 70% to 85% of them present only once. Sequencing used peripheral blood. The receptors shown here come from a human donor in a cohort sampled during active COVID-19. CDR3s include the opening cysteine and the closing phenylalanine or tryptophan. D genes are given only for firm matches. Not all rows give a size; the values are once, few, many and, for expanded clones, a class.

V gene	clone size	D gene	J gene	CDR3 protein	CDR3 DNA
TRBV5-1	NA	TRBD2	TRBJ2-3	CASSLEISGGGTDTQYF	TGCGCCAGCAGCTTGGAAATCTCGGGGGGAGGCACAGATACGCAGTATTTT
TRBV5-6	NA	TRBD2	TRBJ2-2	CASSWTRSGELFF	TGTGCCAGCAGCTGGACTAGATCCGGGGAGCTGTTTTTT
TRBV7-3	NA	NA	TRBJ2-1	CASGQGAGAAYNEQFF	TGTGCCAGCGGGCAGGGCGCGGGGGCCGCCTACAATGAGCAGTTCTTC
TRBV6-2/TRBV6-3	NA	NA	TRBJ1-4	CASSPLTGNMEKLFF	TGTGCCAGCAGTCCCTTAACAGGGAATATGGAAAAACTGTTTTTT
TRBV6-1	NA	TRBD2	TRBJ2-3	CASSENLIGGALDTQYF	TGTGCCAGCAGTGAAAATCTTATCGGGGGGGCCTTAGATACGCAGTATTTT
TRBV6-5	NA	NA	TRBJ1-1	CASSPDIANTEAFF	TGTGCCAGCAGCCCGGACATAGCGAACACTGAAGCTTTCTTT
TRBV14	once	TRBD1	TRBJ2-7	CASSQEGTGFYEQYF	TGTGCCAGCAGCCAAGAAGGGACAGGGTTCTACGAGCAGTACTTC
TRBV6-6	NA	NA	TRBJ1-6	CASKQGFNSPLHF	TGTGCCAGCAAACAGGGTTTCAATTCACCCCTCCACTTT
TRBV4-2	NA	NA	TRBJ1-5	CASSQDGRRPPQHF	TGTGCCAGCAGCCAAGATGGCCGCAGGCCACCCCAGCATTTT
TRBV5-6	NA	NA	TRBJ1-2	CASSLWGRESNYGYTF	TGTGCCAGCAGCTTGTGGGGCAGGGAATCTAACTATGGCTACACCTTC
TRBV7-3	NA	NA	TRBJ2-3	CASSFLEADTQYF	TGTGCCAGCAGCTTTCTAGAGGCAGATACGCAGTATTTT
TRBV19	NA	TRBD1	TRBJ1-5	CASKDRANQPQHF	TGTGCCAGTAAAGACAGGGCAAATCAGCCCCAGCATTTT
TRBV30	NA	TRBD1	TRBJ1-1	CAWSIGDRGTEAFF	TGTGCCTGGTCCATTGGAGACAGGGGGACTGAAGCTTTCTTT
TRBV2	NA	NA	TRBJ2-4	CASSATGHGKNIQYF	TGTGCCAGCAGTGCCACAGGGCATGGCAAAAACATTCAGTACTTC
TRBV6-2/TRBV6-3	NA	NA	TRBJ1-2	CASSSGGRTYGYTF	TGTGCCAGCAGTTCCGGGGGGCGCACCTATGGCTACACCTTC
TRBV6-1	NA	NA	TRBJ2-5	CASSDGTSQETQYF	TGTGCCAGCAGTGACGGGACTTCACAAGAGACCCAGTACTTC
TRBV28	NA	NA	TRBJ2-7	CASSFDRTLSYEQYF	TGTGCCAGCAGTTTTGACAGGACCCTCTCCTACGAGCAGTACTTC
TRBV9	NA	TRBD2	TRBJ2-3	CASSVGVAGTPDTQYF	TGTGCCAGCAGCGTAGGAGTAGCGGGGACTCCGGATACGCAGTATTTT
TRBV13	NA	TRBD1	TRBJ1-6	CASSLAGQANSPLHF	TGTGCCAGCAGCTTGGCCGGACAGGCCAATTCACCCCTCCACTTT
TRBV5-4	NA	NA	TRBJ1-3	CASSLDSSGNTIYF	TGTGCCAGCAGCTTGGACTCCTCTGGAAACACCATATATTTT
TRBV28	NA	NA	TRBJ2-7	CASRGQTYEQYF	TGTGCCAGCAGAGGACAGACCTACGAGCAGTACTTC
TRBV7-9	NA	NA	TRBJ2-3	CASSPLGEARQYF	TGTGCCAGCAGCCCACTAGGTGAGGCGAGGCAGTATTTT
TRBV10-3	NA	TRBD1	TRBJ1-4	CASASGQFEKLFF	TGTGCCAGTGCGTCGGGACAGTTCGAAAAACTGTTTTTT
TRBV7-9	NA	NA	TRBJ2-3	CASSLGQASTDTQYF	TGTGCCAGCAGCTTAGGCCAGGCCTCCACAGATACGCAGTATTTT
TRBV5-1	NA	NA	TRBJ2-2	CASSFPGELFF	TGCGCCAGCAGCTTTCCGGGGGAGCTGTTTTTT
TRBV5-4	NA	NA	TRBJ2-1	CASFPRGPGAYNEQFF	TGTGCCAGCTTCCCGCGGGGGCCTGGGGCGTACAATGAGCAGTTCTTC
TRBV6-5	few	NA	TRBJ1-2	CASSYGQGRGYTF	TGTGCCAGCAGTTACGGGCAGGGTAGAGGCTACACCTTC
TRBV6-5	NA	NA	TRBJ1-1	CASKWSVNTEAFF	TGTGCCAGCAAGTGGTCGGTGAACACTGAAGCTTTCTTT
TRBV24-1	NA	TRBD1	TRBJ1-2	CATSGFTGTGFSYGYTF	TGTGCCACCAGTGGCTTCACCGGGACAGGGTTCAGCTATGGCTACACCTTC
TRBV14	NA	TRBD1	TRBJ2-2	CASRLDRGGRNTGELFF	TGTGCCAGCAGACTTGACAGGGGTGGTCGGAACACCGGGGAGCTGTTTTTT
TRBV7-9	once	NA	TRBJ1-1	CASSFGKLKQEGNTEAFF	TGTGCCAGCAGCTTTGGGAAGCTTAAACAGGAGGGGAACACTGAAGCTTTCTTT
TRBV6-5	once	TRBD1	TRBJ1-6	CATTQGQLYNSPLHF	TGTGCCACCACCCAGGGACAGCTCTATAATTCACCCCTCCACTTT
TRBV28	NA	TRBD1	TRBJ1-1	CASRGNRGLYVNTEAFF	TGTGCCAGCAGGGGAAACAGGGGGCTTTATGTGAACACTGAAGCTTTCTTT
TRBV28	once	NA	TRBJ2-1	CASSSGKSSYNEQFF	TGTGCCAGCAGTTCAGGGAAGAGCTCCTACAATGAGCAGTTCTTC
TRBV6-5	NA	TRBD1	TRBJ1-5	CASMRQGHGNQPQHF	TGTGCCAGCATGAGACAGGGGCATGGCAATCAGCCCCAGCATTTT
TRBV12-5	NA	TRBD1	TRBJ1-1	CASGLTGVRTEAFF	TGTGCTAGTGGCCTTACAGGGGTACGGACTGAAGCTTTCTTT
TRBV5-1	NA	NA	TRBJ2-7	CASSAGLGLEQYF	TGCGCCAGCAGCGCTGGACTGGGTTTGGAGCAGTACTTC
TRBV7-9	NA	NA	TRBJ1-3	CASSPKTRISGNTIYF	TGTGCCAGCAGCCCTAAGACGAGGATCTCTGGAAACACCATATATTTT
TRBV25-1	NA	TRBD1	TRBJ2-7	CASSQLWDSLPYEQYF	TGTGCCAGCAGTCAGCTATGGGACAGCCTCCCCTACGAGCAGTACTTC
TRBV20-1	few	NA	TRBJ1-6	CSASTGTPESSYNSPLHF	TGCAGTGCTAGTACCGGGACACCCGAGAGCTCCTATAATTCACCCCTCCACTTT
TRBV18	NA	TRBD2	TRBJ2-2	CASSPSGQNTGELFF	TGTGCCAGCTCACCTAGCGGGCAGAACACCGGGGAGCTGTTTTTT
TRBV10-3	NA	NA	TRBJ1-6	CAISGGGIYSPLHF	TGTGCCATCAGTGGAGGGGGTATTTATTCACCCCTCCACTTT
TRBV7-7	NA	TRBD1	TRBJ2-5	CASSDSGTGDETQYF	TGTGCCAGCAGCGATTCCGGGACAGGGGACGAGACCCAGTACTTC
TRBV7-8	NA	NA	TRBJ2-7	CASSLDTFYEQYF	TGTGCCAGCAGCTTAGATACATTCTACGAGCAGTACTTC
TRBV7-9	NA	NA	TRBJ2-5	CASSLVRGWIPVGETQYF	TGTGCCAGCAGCTTAGTCAGGGGTTGGATTCCCGTAGGCGAGACCCAGTACTTC
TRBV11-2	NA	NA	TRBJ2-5	CASSPRLRERETQYF	TGTGCCAGCAGCCCCCGCTTGAGGGAGAGGGAGACCCAGTACTTC
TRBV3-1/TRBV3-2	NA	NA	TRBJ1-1	CASSYLTGTEAFF	TGTGCCAGCAGCTATCTGACGGGAACTGAAGCTTTCTTT
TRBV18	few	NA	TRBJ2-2	CASSPPATGTGELFF	TGTGCCAGCTCACCACCGGCCACGGGGACCGGGGAGCTGTTTTTT
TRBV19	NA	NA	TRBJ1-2	CASSMVNRVAGYTF	TGTGCCAGTAGTATGGTAAACAGGGTGGCTGGCTACACCTTC
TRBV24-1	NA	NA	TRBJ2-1	CATSDEASAFF	TGTGCCACCAGTGATGAGGCTAGCGCGTTCTTC
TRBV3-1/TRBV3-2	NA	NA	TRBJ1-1	CASSQDGRGAFF	TGTGCCAGCAGCCAAGATGGCCGGGGAGCTTTCTTT
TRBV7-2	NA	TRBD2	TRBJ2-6	CASRPSGGFSGANVLTF	TGTGCCAGCAGGCCAAGCGGGGGGTTCTCTGGGGCCAACGTCCTGACTTTC
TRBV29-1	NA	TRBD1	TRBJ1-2	CSVDNRGYGYTF	TGCAGCGTTGACAACAGGGGCTACGGCTACACCTTC
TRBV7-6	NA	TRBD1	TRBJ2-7	CASSFTAQGKGSYEQYF	TGTGCCAGCAGCTTCACAGCACAGGGGAAGGGATCCTACGAGCAGTACTTC
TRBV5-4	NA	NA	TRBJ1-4	CASSHPKGERGTNEKLFF	TGTGCCAGCAGCCACCCCAAGGGAGAACGTGGAACTAATGAAAAACTGTTTTTT